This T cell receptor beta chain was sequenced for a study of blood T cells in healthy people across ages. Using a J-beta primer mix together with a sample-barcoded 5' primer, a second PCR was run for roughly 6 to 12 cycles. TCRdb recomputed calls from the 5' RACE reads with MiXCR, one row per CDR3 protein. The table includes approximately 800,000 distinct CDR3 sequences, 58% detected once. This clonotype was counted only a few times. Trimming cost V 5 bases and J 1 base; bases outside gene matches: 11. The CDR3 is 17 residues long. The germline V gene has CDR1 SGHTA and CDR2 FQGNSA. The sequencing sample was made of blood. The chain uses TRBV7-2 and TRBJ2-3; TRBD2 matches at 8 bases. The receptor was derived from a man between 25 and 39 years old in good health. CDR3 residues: CASSPRGRRVGTDTQYF. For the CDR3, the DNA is TGTGCCAGCAGCCCACGCGGGAGGAGGGTTGGCACAGATACGCAGTATTTT.